This T cell receptor beta chain was sequenced in a study of shared clonotypes between healthy human individuals. There are a few counts of this clone. The germline gives CDR1 SGHTA, CDR2 FQGNSA. The CDR3 totals 17 residues. V shed 1 base and J shed 0 bases, with 14 bases lying between them. The assay was immunoSEQ multiplex PCR, and TCRdb's table has in-frame clones only and misses some. The sample consists of hundreds of thousands of clones, 55% to 75% of them appearing once. J is TRBJ2-3 and V is TRBV7-2, with D perhaps TRBD1 (7 bases). The source is a woman in her 30s in good health. Sequenced input: memory CD4+ T cells sorted from blood. Subset of the sample: CD45RA-negative fraction. Written as DNA, the CDR3 is TGTGCCAGCAGCTTAGAATGGGCAGGGGGGAGCACAGATACGCAGTATTTT. Its protein product is CASSLEWAGGSTDTQYF.